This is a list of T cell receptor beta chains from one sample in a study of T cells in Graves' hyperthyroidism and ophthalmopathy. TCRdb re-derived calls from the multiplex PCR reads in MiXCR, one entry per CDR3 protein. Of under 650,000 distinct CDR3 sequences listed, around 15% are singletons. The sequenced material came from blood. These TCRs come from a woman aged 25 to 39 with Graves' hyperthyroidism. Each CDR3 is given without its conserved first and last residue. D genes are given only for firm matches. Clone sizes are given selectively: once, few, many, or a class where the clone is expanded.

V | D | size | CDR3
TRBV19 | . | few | ATSGLRAF
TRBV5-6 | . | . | ASSLVGRDPGSYYGYT
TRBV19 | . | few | ASSQWVAGELF
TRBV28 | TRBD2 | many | ASSSPIAGVLAEQY
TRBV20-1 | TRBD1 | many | SARQGAVYNSPLH
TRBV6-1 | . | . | ASSGNRAGPSTDTQY
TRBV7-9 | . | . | ASSLVGPVNTEAF
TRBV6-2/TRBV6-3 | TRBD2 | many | ASTRLAVPRETQY
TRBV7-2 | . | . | ASSLWGTRNTGELF
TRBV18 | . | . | ASSQESGEQY
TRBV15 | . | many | ATSRDRSWARVHEQY
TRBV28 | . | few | ASSPPGATSEKLF
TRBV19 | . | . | ASSMWDYEQY
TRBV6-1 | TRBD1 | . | ASSEPVRGHYEQF
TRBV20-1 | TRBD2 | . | SAREPSGWGGNEQF
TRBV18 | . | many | ASSPTTSKFGYT
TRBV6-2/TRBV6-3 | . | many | ASSSGRILGNTEAF
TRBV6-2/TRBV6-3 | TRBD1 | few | ASSYSTGGFGYT
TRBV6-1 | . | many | ASSSPLNTQY
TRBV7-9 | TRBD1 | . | ASSSTGGISGYT
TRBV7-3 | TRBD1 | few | ASSLGQGEEAF
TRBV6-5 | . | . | ASSLGGLQF
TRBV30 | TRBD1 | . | AWSATHRGKKLF
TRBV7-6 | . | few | ASSPRTGFDTEAF
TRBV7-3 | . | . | ASSLGSHEGNEQF
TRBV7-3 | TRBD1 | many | ASSLTGGFYNEQF
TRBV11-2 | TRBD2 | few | ASSHPGGGGNTGELF
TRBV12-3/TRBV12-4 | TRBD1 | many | ASRATGPSYNEQF
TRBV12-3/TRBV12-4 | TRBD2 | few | ASSLVSGGPYEQY
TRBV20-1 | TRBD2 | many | SASSGSETQY
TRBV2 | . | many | ASRIGGITDTQY
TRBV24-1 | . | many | ATSDGTPSYEQY
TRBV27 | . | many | ASSFTSTYNEQF
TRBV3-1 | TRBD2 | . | ASSQDWLGLASYEQY